This T cell receptor beta chain was retrieved from a study of blood T cell repertoires in COVID-19. TCRdb's table, derived via immunoSEQ multiplex PCR, lists solely in-frame clones and lacks some. The table lists 200,000 or so clones, roughly three quarters of them singletons. The CDR3 is 12 amino acids. V was shortened by 10 bases and J by 3 bases, with 11 bases between the two germline ends. In germline, CDR1 is KGHDR, CDR2 SFDVKD. This clone appeared a few times. V and J are TRBV24-1 and TRBJ1-1; no definite D call. The sequenced material came from peripheral blood. The sequence was collected from a man in his sixties with active or convalescent COVID-19. The CDR3 coding sequence is TGTGCCACGGTACAGAGTGACACTGAAGCTTTCTTT. Amino acid sequence: CATVQSDTEAFF.